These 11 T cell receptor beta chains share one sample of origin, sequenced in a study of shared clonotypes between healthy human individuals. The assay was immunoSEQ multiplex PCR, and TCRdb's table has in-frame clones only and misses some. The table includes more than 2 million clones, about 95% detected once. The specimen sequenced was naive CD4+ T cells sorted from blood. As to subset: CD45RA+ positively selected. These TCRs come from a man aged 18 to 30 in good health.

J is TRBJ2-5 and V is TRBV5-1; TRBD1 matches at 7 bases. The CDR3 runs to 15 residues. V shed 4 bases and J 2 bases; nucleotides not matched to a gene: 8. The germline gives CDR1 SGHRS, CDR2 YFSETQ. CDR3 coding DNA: TGCGCCAGCAGCCTTGGGACAGCTCCACAAGAGACCCAGTACTTC. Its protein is CASSLGTAPQETQYF.

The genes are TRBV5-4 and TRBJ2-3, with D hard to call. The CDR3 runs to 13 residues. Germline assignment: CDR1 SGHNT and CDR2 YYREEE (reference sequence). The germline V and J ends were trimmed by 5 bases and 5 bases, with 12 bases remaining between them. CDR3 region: CASSLEVGDTQYF. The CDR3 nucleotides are TGTGCCAGCAGTCTCGAAGTGGGAGATACGCAGTATTTT.

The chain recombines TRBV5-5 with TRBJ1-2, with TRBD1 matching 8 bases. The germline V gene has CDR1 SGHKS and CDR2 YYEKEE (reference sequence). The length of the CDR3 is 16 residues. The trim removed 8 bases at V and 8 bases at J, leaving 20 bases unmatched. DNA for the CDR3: TGTGCCAGGGGACTCGGACAGGGCCCTCTCCCTTACGGCTACACCTTC. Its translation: CARGLGQGPLPYGYTF.

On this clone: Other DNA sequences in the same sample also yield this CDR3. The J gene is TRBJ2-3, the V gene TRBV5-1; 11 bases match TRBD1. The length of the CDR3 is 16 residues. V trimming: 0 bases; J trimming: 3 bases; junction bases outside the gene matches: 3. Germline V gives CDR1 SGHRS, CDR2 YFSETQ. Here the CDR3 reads CASSLAGTGGTDTQYF. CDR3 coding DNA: TGCGCCAGCAGCTTGGCCGGGACAGGGGGTACAGATACGCAGTATTTT.

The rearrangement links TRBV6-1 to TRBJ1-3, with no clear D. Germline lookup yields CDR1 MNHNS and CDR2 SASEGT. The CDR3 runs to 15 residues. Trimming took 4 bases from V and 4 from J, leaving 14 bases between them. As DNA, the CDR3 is TGTGCCAGCAGTGGTAAGCAGATCCCCGGAAACACCATATATTTT. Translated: CASSGKQIPGNTIYF.

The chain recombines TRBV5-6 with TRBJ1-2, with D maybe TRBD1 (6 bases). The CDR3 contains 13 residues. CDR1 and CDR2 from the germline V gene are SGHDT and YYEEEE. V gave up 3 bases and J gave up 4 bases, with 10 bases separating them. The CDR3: CASSSQGLYGYTF. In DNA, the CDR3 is TGTGCCAGCAGCTCACAGGGACTCTATGGCTACACCTTC.

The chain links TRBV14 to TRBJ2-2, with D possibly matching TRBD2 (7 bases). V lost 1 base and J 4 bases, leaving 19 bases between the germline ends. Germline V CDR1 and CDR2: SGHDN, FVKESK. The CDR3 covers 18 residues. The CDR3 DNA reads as TGTGCCAGCAGCCAAGTGAGGGGCACGGGGGGCAGCACCGGGGAGCTGTTTTTT. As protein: CASSQVRGTGGSTGELFF.

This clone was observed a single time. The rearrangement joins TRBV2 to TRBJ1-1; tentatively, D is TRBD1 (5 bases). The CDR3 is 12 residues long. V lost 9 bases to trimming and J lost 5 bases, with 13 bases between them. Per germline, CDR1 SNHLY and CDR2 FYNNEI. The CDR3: CARRTRDTEAFF. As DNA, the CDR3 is TGTGCCAGACGAACCAGGGATACTGAAGCTTTCTTT. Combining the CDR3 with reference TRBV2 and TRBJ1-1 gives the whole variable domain EPEVTQTPSHQVTQMGQEVILRCVPISNHLYFYWYRQILGQKVEFLVSFYNNEISEKSEIFDDQFSVERPDGSNFTLKIRSTKLEDSAMYFCARRTRDTEAFFGQGTRLTVV.

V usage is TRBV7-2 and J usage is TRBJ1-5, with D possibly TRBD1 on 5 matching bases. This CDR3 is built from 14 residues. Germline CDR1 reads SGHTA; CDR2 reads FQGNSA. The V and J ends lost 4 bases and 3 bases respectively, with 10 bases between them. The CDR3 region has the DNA TGTGCCAGCAGCTCTACAGGCAACAATCAGCCCCAGCATTTT. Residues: CASSSTGNNQPQHF.

CDR3 coding DNA: TGTGCCAGCAGTTTTGCGGGGCCGCCCTACGAGCAGTACTTC. Its translation: CASSFAGPPYEQYF. The rearrangement links TRBV6-5 to TRBJ2-7; D possibly corresponds to TRBD2 (6 bases). The CDR3 contains 14 residues. Germline V CDR1 and CDR2: MNHEY, SVGAGI. The V and J ends lost 4 bases and 2 bases respectively, with 12 bases between them.

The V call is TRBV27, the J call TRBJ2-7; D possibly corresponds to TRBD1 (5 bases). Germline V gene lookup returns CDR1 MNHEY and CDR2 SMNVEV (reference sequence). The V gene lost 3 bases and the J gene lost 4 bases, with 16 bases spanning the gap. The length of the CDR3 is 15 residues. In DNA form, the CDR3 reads TGTGCCAGCAGTTTTGGGGCCAGGGTATGGTACGAGCAGTACTTC. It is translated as CASSFGARVWYEQYF.